This T cell receptor (beta chain) appears in the sequencing data of a study of identical twins. Study-wide results and limits: There was an excess of low generation probability in the out-of-frame alpha sequences that twins shared. The models systematically underestimated how much out-of-frame TCR alpha was shared in monozygotic twins.

About this clonotype: The antigen is not known.

Template switching (which added a universal primer site) was used, and cDNA carried unique molecular identifiers. MiXCR, run by TCRdb on the 5' RACE reads, gives a single entry per CDR3 protein. Among under 900,000 distinct CDR3 sequences listed, about 12% were seen once. Trimming took 3 bases from V and 0 from J, leaving 12 bases between them. Germline V gives CDR1 DFQATT, CDR2 SNEGSKA (reference sequence). The CDR3 has 15 residues. These data are also associated with another study on yellow fever vaccine responses in identical twins.

The specimen sequenced was PBMCs. The sequence derives from a woman aged 18-30 years in good health. The rearrangement links TRBV20-1 to TRBJ2-1; the D is unclear. In DNA form, the CDR3 reads TGCAGTGCTAGGGTTATGGGAAGCTCCTACAATGAGCAGTTCTTC. This codes for CSARVMGSSYNEQFF.